The 12 T cell receptor beta chains below were found in one sample sequenced in a study of shared clonotypes between healthy human individuals. Assay: immunoSEQ multiplex PCR; the TCRdb copy retains only in-frame clones and omits some. This sample yields about 2.3 million clones, of which around 92% are seen a single time; around 0.4% belongs to the top ten. The sequenced sample consisted of naive CD4+ T cells from PBMCs. Stated subset: CD45RA+ positively selected. These receptors all stem from a man aged 18 to 29 in good health. Some clones in this sample may be carry-over from other donors' samples.

This clone was seen once. The rearrangement uses TRBV9 and TRBJ2-5, with D perhaps matching TRBD2 (6 bases). This CDR3 is built from 13 residues. CDR1 and CDR2 (germline): SGDLS, YYNGEE. The V and J ends lost 7 bases and 2 bases respectively, with 12 bases between them. The CDR3 spells CASGRRPQETQYF. DNA for the CDR3: TGTGCCAGCGGGAGGAGGCCTCAAGAGACCCAGTACTTC.

V and J are TRBV4-1 and TRBJ2-7; 8 bases fit TRBD2. The CDR3 has 20 residues. CDR1 is MGHRA, CDR2 YSYEKL, per germline. Trimming took 2 bases from V and 0 from J; bases not matched to a gene: 18. The CDR3 spells CASSQKTGGNSGTYSYEQYF. The CDR3 nucleotides read TGCGCCAGCAGCCAAAAGACGGGAGGGAATAGCGGGACCTACTCCTACGAGCAGTACTTC.

The chain carries TRBV7-2 and TRBJ2-7; TRBD2 matches at 10 bases. This CDR3 region has 15 residues. Looked up from germline, CDR1 is SGHTA and CDR2 is FQGNSA. V was clipped by 5 bases and J by 0 bases; unmatched bases: 4. This CDR3 reads CASSPGTSVSYEQYF. In DNA form, the CDR3 reads TGTGCCAGCAGCCCCGGGACTAGCGTCTCCTACGAGCAGTACTTC.

The V and J genes are TRBV10-2 and TRBJ2-2, with 7 positions matching TRBD2. Unmatched junction bases numbered 6, after V lost 5 bases and J lost 6 bases. Germline assignment: CDR1 WSHSY and CDR2 SAAADI. The CDR3 totals 14 residues. The CDR3, as DNA: TGCGCCAGCAGTTTTGCGGGAGTGTCCGGGGAGCTGTTTTTT. The encoded protein is CASSFAGVSGELFF.

The V gene is TRBV5-4, the J gene TRBJ2-1, with 7 positions matching TRBD2. Germline lookup yields CDR1 SGHNT and CDR2 YYREEE (reference sequence). The CDR3 spans 14 residues. V lost 2 bases and J lost 5; bases outside the gene matches: 4. The CDR3 protein is CASSFTSGDNEQFF. In DNA, the CDR3 is TGTGCCAGCAGCTTCACCAGCGGGGACAATGAGCAGTTCTTC. Together with reference TRBV5-4 and TRBJ2-1, the CDR3 gives the full variable domain: ETGVTQSPTHLIKTRGQQVTLRCSSQSGHNTVSWYQQALGQGPQFIFQYYREEENGRGNFPPRFSGLQFPNYSSELNVNALELDDSALYLCASSFTSGDNEQFFGPGTRLTVL.

The chain links TRBV18 to TRBJ1-2, with D perhaps matching TRBD1 (6 bases). The CDR3 has 17 amino acids. Germline V CDR1 and CDR2: KGHSH, LQKENI. The germline V and J ends were trimmed by 6 bases and 0 bases, with 20 bases remaining between them. The DNA of the CDR3 is TGTGCCAGCTCGCGAACAGGGCCTAATCCCTCTAACTATGGCTACACCTTC. It codes for CASSRTGPNPSNYGYTF.

The V gene is TRBV9, the J gene TRBJ2-3, with D possibly matching TRBD2 (5 bases). V dropped 3 bases and J dropped 1 base, with 12 bases sitting between them. This CDR3 region has 15 residues. Germline V gene sequence: CDR1 SGDLS, CDR2 YYNGEE. The CDR3, as DNA: TGTGCCAGCAGCGCCTTGGGTAGCGGCACAGATACGCAGTATTTT. Translated: CASSALGSGTDTQYF.

The V gene is TRBV10-2, the J gene TRBJ1-3; no clear D. The V and J ends lost 3 bases and 4 bases respectively, with 13 bases between them. Germline lookup yields CDR1 WSHSY and CDR2 SAAADI. The CDR3 totals 15 residues. CDR3 bases: TGCGCCAGCAGTGATCTTAGGAACGTCGGAAACACCATATATTTT. Translated: CASSDLRNVGNTIYF.

The chain has TRBV2 and TRBJ1-5; D is uncertain. Per germline, CDR1 SNHLY and CDR2 FYNNEI. The CDR3 runs 13 residues. V was cut by 5 bases and J by 3 bases, with 8 bases left in between. CDR3 protein: CASSLQNNQPQHF. The CDR3, as DNA: TGTGCCAGCAGTCTCCAGAACAATCAGCCCCAGCATTTT.

The chain carries TRBV5-5 and TRBJ1-4; 7 nucleotides agree with TRBD1. V shed 0 bases, J shed 11 bases, and the junction held 7 bases outside the gene matches. Germline CDR1 and CDR2: SGHKS and YYEKEE (reference sequence). This CDR3 comprises 14 residues. This CDR3 reads CASSLGQGVSKLFF. The CDR3 coding sequence is TGTGCCAGCAGCTTGGGACAGGGTGTTTCGAAACTGTTTTTT.

About this clone itself: The same CDR3 can be traced to other DNA sequences in this sample. The chain combines TRBV4-1 with TRBJ2-5; D call uncertain. The V end lost 1 base, the J end lost 4 bases, and 7 bases lay between the germline ends. Germline V lookup: CDR1 MGHRA, CDR2 YSYEKL. The CDR3 sequence is 13 residues long. The DNA for the CDR3 is TGCGCCAGCAGCCAAGGTCCTCGAGAGACCCAGTACTTC. Amino acids: CASSQGPRETQYF.

The V and J genes are TRBV7-6 and TRBJ2-7, with D possibly matching TRBD2 (6 bases). V was shortened by 2 bases and J by 7 bases, with 15 bases between the two germline ends. Germline CDR1 and CDR2: SGHVS and FNYEAQ. This CDR3 has 14 amino acids. This CDR3 is CASSLYLSGGEQYF. The CDR3 DNA follows: TGTGCCAGCAGCTTATACCTGTCCGGAGGGGAGCAGTACTTC. The full variable domain, in which reference TRBV7-6 and TRBJ2-7 provide the parts outside the CDR3, is GAGVSQSPRYKVTKRGQDVALRCDPISGHVSLYWYRQALGQGPEFLTYFNYEAQQDKSGLPNDRFSAERPEGSISTLTIQRTEQRDSAMYRCASSLYLSGGEQYFGPGTRLTVT.